One sample yielded the 29 T cell receptor beta chains listed below, sequenced in a study of T cells after posttransplantation cyclophosphamide (dated by TCRdb to about 2016). Libraries were constructed by the immunoSEQ multiplex PCR assay. TCRdb carries this immuneACCESS record with in-frame sequences only. Its versions omit some clonotypes, under half of them owing to an unresolved V gene in the studies checked, with the rest unexplained. This sample is represented by about 66,000 clones; over 85% of them were singletons. The ten top clones hold 3% of the sample. Sequenced: PBMCs. These TCRs come from a woman aged 25 to 39 in good health and a related stem cell transplant donor.

This sequence joins TRBV7-9 and TRBJ1-2; D remains unclear. This CDR3 has 14 residues. V was shortened by 0 bases and J by 3 bases, with 8 bases between the two germline ends. The germline CDR1 and CDR2 sequences are SEHNR and FQNEAQ (reference sequence). In nucleotides, the CDR3 is TGTGCCAGCAGCTTAGCCAGCACTCACTATGGCTACACCTTC. This translates into CASSLASTHYGYTF.

The V call is TRBV30, the J call TRBJ1-1; no reliable D call. This CDR3 is 13 amino acids long. The germline V gene encodes CDR1 GTSNPN and CDR2 SVGIG (reference sequence). Trimming took 4 bases from V and 3 from J, leaving 12 bases between them. In DNA form, the CDR3 reads TGTGCCTGGAAGGCAGACCGGGACACTGAAGCTTTCTTT. This codes for CAWKADRDTEAFF.

The rearrangement joins TRBV2 to TRBJ1-2; no definite D call. CDR3 size: 15 residues. The germline V gene has CDR1 SNHLY and CDR2 FYNNEI. The V gene lost 2 bases and the J gene lost 4 bases, with 14 bases spanning the gap. CDR3: CASSERPHASYGYTF. The CDR3, as DNA: TGTGCCAGCAGTGAAAGGCCTCACGCATCCTATGGCTACACCTTC.

The V gene is TRBV11-2, the J gene TRBJ2-3; 14 bases map to TRBD2. The germline V gene encodes CDR1 SGHAT and CDR2 FQNNGV. CDR3 length: 16 residues. Trimming took 4 bases from V and 7 from J; bases not matched to a gene: 7. The CDR3 loop reads CASSWGLAGEHYTQYF. The CDR3 nucleotides are TGTGCCAGCAGCTGGGGACTAGCGGGGGAGCACTATACGCAGTATTTT.

The rearrangement joins TRBV11-2 to TRBJ1-5; D ambiguous. Trimming pared 0 bases from V and 2 bases from J, leaving 17 bases between. The V gene's germline CDR1 is SGHAT and CDR2 FQNNGV. The CDR3 covers 18 residues. This chain's CDR3 is CASSLDTAFGGGNQPQHF. CDR3 sequence (DNA): TGTGCCAGCAGCTTAGATACGGCTTTTGGTGGGGGCAATCAGCCCCAGCATTTT.

The CDR3 reads CSVAPSGAAPTQYF. The CDR3 DNA reads as TGCAGCGTTGCCCCTAGCGGGGCCGCTCCGACCCAGTACTTC. J is TRBJ2-5 and V is TRBV29-1; 9 bases are shared with TRBD2. With 4 bases clipped from V and 7 bases from J, the junction kept 10 bases outside the gene matches. The CDR3 consists of 14 residues. Germline CDR1 SQVTM, CDR2 ANQGSEA.

The chain has TRBV27 and TRBJ1-2; D call uncertain. Germline V lookup: CDR1 MNHEY, CDR2 SMNVEV (reference sequence). Trimming took off 5 bases at V and 6 bases at J, with 13 bases between the two ends. This CDR3 spans 13 amino acids. CDR3 loop: CASSPSVGDGYTF. The CDR3 bases are TGTGCCAGCAGTCCAAGTGTGGGTGATGGCTACACCTTC.

The J gene is TRBJ1-5, the V gene TRBV10-3; 10 bases map to TRBD1. This CDR3 has 15 residues. Germline trimming cut 1 base from V and 5 bases from J; bases unmatched to any gene: 2. CDR1 ENHRY and CDR2 SYGVKD come from the germline V gene. In DNA form, the CDR3 reads TGTGCCATCAGTGAGTTCGGACAGGGGGATCAGCCCCAGCATTTT. Amino acid sequence: CAISEFGQGDQPQHF.

J is TRBJ2-7 and V is TRBV20-1; TRBD2 is a possible D gene (5 bases). The V and J ends lost 6 bases and 6 bases respectively, with 12 bases between them. CDR3 length equals 11 residues. The germline V gene has CDR1 DFQATT and CDR2 SNEGSKA (reference sequence). DNA of the CDR3: TGCAGTGCGGGAGTCGTGACCGAGCAGTACTTC. This gives the protein CSAGVVTEQYF.

The rearrangement links TRBV30 to TRBJ1-4; D unclear. V was trimmed by 4 bases and J by 0 bases, leaving 3 bases between them. The length of the CDR3 is 12 residues. CDR1 and CDR2 (germline): GTSNPN, SVGIG (reference sequence). CDR3 in DNA: TGTGCCTGGACAACAACTAATGAAAAACTGTTTTTT. Translated: CAWTTTNEKLFF.

CDR3 in amino acids: CASSPPGSTEAFF. The CDR3 coding sequence is TGTGCCAGCAGTCCTCCAGGCAGCACTGAAGCTTTCTTT. The chain joins TRBV6-5 to TRBJ1-1; D gene ambiguous. The germline gives CDR1 MNHEY, CDR2 SVGAGI. V lost 5 bases and J 4 bases, leaving 11 bases between the germline ends. CDR3 size: 13 residues.

CDR3 residues: CASSEGGWNTEAFF. DNA of the CDR3: TGTGCCAGCAGCGAGGGGGGTTGGAACACTGAAGCTTTCTTT. J is TRBJ1-1 and V is TRBV9; D perhaps matches TRBD1 (6 bases). This CDR3 has 14 amino acids. V was shortened by 3 bases and J by 1 base, with 10 bases between the two germline ends. Per germline, CDR1 SGDLS and CDR2 YYNGEE.

This clone was seen only once. The same CDR3 arises from other DNA sequences in this sample as well. This chain uses TRBV27 with TRBJ1-5; no reliable D call. Germline V gene lookup returns CDR1 MNHEY and CDR2 SMNVEV (reference sequence). CDR3 length: 13 residues. V was cut by 3 bases and J by 0 bases, with 3 bases left in between. CDR3 amino acids: CASSLGSNQPQHF. DNA for the CDR3: TGTGCCAGCAGTTTGGGTAGCAATCAGCCCCAGCATTTT.

This clone was detected only once. This chain links TRBV7-2 with TRBJ1-3; D unresolved. The ends were cut back, 3 bases at V and 11 bases at J, with 11 bases in the middle. The CDR3 is 12 amino acids. Germline values: CDR1 SGHTA, CDR2 FQGNSA. CDR3 protein: CASSFSGVAIYF. The CDR3 DNA follows: TGTGCCAGCAGCTTTTCTGGAGTCGCCATATATTTT.

The chain joins TRBV7-3 to TRBJ2-3; 9 nucleotides match TRBD2. Germline loops: CDR1 SGHTA, CDR2 FQGTGA. The CDR3 length is 16 residues. The V gene end was trimmed by 1 base and the J gene end by 2 bases; junction bases not matched to a gene: 4. The DNA of the CDR3 is TGTGCCAGCAGCTTAAGAGTAGCGGGGGCCACAGATACGCAGTATTTT. Translating gives CASSLRVAGATDTQYF.

The V gene is TRBV11-2, the J gene TRBJ1-6; TRBD1 might be the D (6 bases). V was pared by 4 bases and J by 10 bases, with 11 bases between. This CDR3 has 13 residues. Germline loops: CDR1 SGHAT, CDR2 FQNNGV. The CDR3 sequence: CASSSQGPSPLHF. The CDR3 DNA sequence: TGTGCCAGCAGCTCACAGGGACCCTCACCCCTCCACTTT.

The chain has TRBV5-4 and TRBJ2-7; tentative D call: TRBD1 (6 bases). The CDR3 totals 14 residues. Trimming removed 1 base at V and 6 bases at J, with 14 bases between. Germline CDR1 reads SGHNT; CDR2 reads YYREEE (reference sequence). The CDR3 DNA is TGTGCCAGCAGCTTGTGGGGGAAAGGGGGCGAGCAGTACTTC. As protein: CASSLWGKGGEQYF.

The rearrangement links TRBV13 to TRBJ1-2; the match to TRBD1 covers 9 bases. Germline CDR1 is PRHDT and CDR2 is FYEKMQ (reference sequence). Unmatched junction bases numbered 5, after V lost 5 bases and J lost 4 bases. The CDR3 length is 14 residues. The CDR3 loop reads CASSRRTGVYGYTF. As DNA, the CDR3 is TGTGCCAGCAGCCGACGGACAGGGGTCTATGGCTACACCTTC. The whole variable domain, filled in from reference TRBV13 and TRBJ1-2, reads AAGVIQSPRHLIKEKRETATLKCYPIPRHDTVYWYQQGPGQDPQFLISFYEKMQSDKGSIPDRFSAQQFSDYHSELNMSSLELGDSALYFCASSRRTGVYGYTFGSGTRLTVV.

The chain has TRBV4-1 and TRBJ1-5, with 8 bases that match TRBD1. The germline CDR1 and CDR2 sequences are MGHRA and YSYEKL. Trimming took 3 bases from V and 5 from J; bases not matched to a gene: 0. The CDR3 runs 13 residues. The CDR3 spells CASSQDRDQPQHF. The CDR3 DNA sequence: TGCGCCAGCAGCCAGGACAGGGATCAGCCCCAGCATTTT.

This sequence joins TRBV18 and TRBJ2-1; a possible D gene is TRBD2 (6 bases). CDR1 is KGHSH and CDR2 is LQKENI in the germline V gene. The V gene lost 5 bases and the J gene lost 8 bases, with 16 bases spanning the gap. The CDR3 consists of 14 residues. CDR3 sequence: CASSLTQGGDEQFF. CDR3 nucleotides: TGTGCCAGCTCATTGACCCAGGGAGGCGATGAGCAGTTCTTC.

In DNA, the CDR3 is TGTGCCAGCAGCTTGGTCGGGGGCGGGGGGCCCACAGATACGCAGTATTTT. This encodes CASSLVGGGGPTDTQYF. The V gene is TRBV5-6, the J gene TRBJ2-3, with TRBD2 matching over 8 bases. The V and J ends lost 0 bases and 2 bases, in that order; junction bases with no gene match: 8. The CDR3 consists of 17 residues. From germline, CDR1 is SGHDT and CDR2 YYEEEE.

The chain combines TRBV19 with TRBJ2-2; the match to TRBD1 covers 7 bases. The CDR3 loop spans 14 amino acids. The V gene's germline CDR1 is LNHDA and CDR2 SQIVND (reference sequence). V was pared by 11 bases and J by 3 bases, with 9 bases of the junction left unmatched. CDR3 in amino acids: CAGRDSRDTGELFF. Here the CDR3 DNA reads TGTGCCGGCCGGGACAGCAGGGACACCGGGGAGCTGTTTTTT.

This chain joins TRBV7-9 and TRBJ2-3; 8 bases match TRBD1. The CDR3 spans 15 residues. The V gene's germline CDR1 is SEHNR and CDR2 FQNEAQ (reference sequence). J was trimmed by 5 bases and V by 3 bases; bases with no gene match: 7. CDR3 protein: CASSFLTGARDTQYF. The CDR3 DNA reads as TGTGCCAGCAGCTTCCTGACAGGGGCGCGAGATACGCAGTATTTT.

The J gene is TRBJ2-3, the V gene TRBV4-1, with no clear D. Germline lookup yields CDR1 MGHRA and CDR2 YSYEKL. V lost 0 bases and J 1 base, leaving 8 bases between the germline ends. The CDR3 covers 15 residues. DNA for the CDR3: TGCGCCAGCAGCCAAGAATCCACCCGCACAGATACGCAGTATTTT. Its protein product is CASSQESTRTDTQYF.

The rearrangement links TRBV19 to TRBJ1-2, with D unclear. V lost 1 base and J 7 bases, leaving 13 bases between the germline ends. This CDR3 has 14 amino acids. Germline V gives CDR1 LNHDA, CDR2 SQIVND (reference sequence). The DNA of the CDR3 is TGTGCCAGTAGTATAGGTTCGGGCAGCGGTGGCTACACCTTC. It yields the protein CASSIGSGSGGYTF.

The rearrangement uses TRBV10-3 and TRBJ1-2; D uncertain. Deletions cut 1 base from V and 6 bases from J, with 9 bases between. CDR1 is ENHRY, CDR2 SYGVKD, per germline. This CDR3 is 13 amino acids long. The CDR3, as DNA: TGTGCCATCAGTGAGTTAAGAGAGGATGGCTACACCTTC. Amino acids: CAISELREDGYTF.

The chain has TRBV6-1 and TRBJ2-3; no reliable D call. From germline, CDR1 is MNHNS and CDR2 SASEGT. V was trimmed by 2 bases and J by 0 bases, leaving 9 bases between them. This CDR3 contains 15 residues. The CDR3 here is CASSEYRTSTDTQYF. For the CDR3, the DNA is TGTGCCAGCAGTGAATACAGAACTAGCACAGATACGCAGTATTTT.

For the CDR3, the DNA is TGTGCCAGCAGCCGGAGCGCGAACACCGGGGAGCTGTTTTTT. As protein: CASSRSANTGELFF. The chain uses TRBV11-2 and TRBJ2-2; no clear D gene. Germline V CDR1 and CDR2: SGHAT, FQNNGV. The V end was cut by 5 bases, the J end by 0 bases, with 7 bases between. The CDR3 spans 14 residues.

The chain recombines TRBV18 with TRBJ1-1, with a tentative D call TRBD1 (6 bases). Trimming removed 1 base from V and 6 bases from J, with 18 bases in between. This CDR3 comprises 16 residues. The germline gives CDR1 KGHSH, CDR2 LQKENI. CDR3 residues: CASSPQGSQGMAEAFF. Written as DNA, the CDR3 is TGTGCCAGCTCACCACAAGGTTCACAGGGTATGGCTGAAGCTTTCTTT.